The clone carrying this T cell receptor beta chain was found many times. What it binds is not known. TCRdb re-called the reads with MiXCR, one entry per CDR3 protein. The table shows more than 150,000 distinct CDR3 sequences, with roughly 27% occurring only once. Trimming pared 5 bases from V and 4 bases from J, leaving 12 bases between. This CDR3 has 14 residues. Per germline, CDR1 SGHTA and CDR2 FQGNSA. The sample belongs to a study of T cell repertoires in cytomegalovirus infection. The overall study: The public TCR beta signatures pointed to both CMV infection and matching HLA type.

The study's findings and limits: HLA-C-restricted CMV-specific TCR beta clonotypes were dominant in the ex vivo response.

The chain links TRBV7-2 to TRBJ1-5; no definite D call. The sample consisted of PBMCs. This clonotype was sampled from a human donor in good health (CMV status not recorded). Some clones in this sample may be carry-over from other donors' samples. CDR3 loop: CASSPAGENQPQHF. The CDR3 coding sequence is TGTGCCAGCAGCCCGGCGGGAGAAAATCAGCCCCAGCATTTT.